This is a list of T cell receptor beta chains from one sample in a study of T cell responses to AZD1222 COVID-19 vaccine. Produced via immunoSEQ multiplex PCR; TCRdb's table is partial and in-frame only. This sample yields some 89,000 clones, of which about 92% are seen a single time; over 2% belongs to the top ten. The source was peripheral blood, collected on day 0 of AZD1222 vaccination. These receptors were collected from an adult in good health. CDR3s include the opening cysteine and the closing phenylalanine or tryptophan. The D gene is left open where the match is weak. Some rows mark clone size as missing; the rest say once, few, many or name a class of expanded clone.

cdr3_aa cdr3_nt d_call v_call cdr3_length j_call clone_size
CAIKRTPRGREVDEQFF TGTGCCATCAAAAGGACACCACGCGGGCGGGAGGTGGATGAGCAGTTCTTC TRBD2 TRBV10-3 17 TRBJ2-1 -
CASSPDSSSYNEQFF TGCGCCAGCAGCCCGGATAGTAGCTCCTACAATGAGCAGTTCTTC - TRBV23-1 15 TRBJ2-1 -
CASSWVGTGDYYNEQFF TGTGCCAGCAGCTGGGTCGGGACAGGGGATTACTACAATGAGCAGTTCTTC TRBD1 TRBV7-2 17 TRBJ2-1 few
CASSQDRTGDWEELFF TGCGCCAGCAGCCAAGATCGTACAGGGGATTGGGAGGAGCTGTTTTTT TRBD1 TRBV4-3 16 TRBJ2-2 -
CASSLDIGITNEKLFF TGTGCCAGCAGCTTAGACATTGGCATAACTAATGAAAAACTGTTTTTT - TRBV7-8 16 TRBJ1-4 once
CASSPTAGVNNEQFF TGCGCCAGCAGCCCTACCGCGGGAGTGAACAATGAGCAGTTCTTC TRBD2 TRBV5-1 15 TRBJ2-1 -
CASSQNRDRSAINEKLFF TGTGCCAGCTCACAGAACCGGGACAGATCAGCCATAAATGAAAAACTGTTTTTT TRBD1 TRBV18 18 TRBJ1-4 -
CASSRGHPNCSNYGYTF TGTGCCAGCAGCCGGGGACACCCGAATTGCTCTAACTATGGCTACACCTTC - TRBV7-7 17 TRBJ1-2 -
CASSLSLAGRDTQYF TGTGCCAGCAGCTTAAGTCTGGCAGGGCGGGATACGCAGTATTTT - TRBV7-2 15 TRBJ2-3 -
CASRPPAGTKRSSYEQYF TGTGCCAGCAGACCTCCCGCCGGGACTAAGAGAAGCTCCTACGAGCAGTACTTC TRBD2 TRBV6-2/TRBV6-3 18 TRBJ2-7 few
CASSEAPFDNEQFF TGTGCCAGCAGTGAAGCCCCGTTCGACAATGAGCAGTTCTTC - TRBV6-1 14 TRBJ2-1 -
CASSLWSREQFF TGTGCCAGCAGCTTATGGAGTCGGGAGCAGTTCTTC - TRBV7-2 12 TRBJ2-1 few
CATSEPVRGELFF TGTGCCACCAGTGAACCCGTACGGGGGGAGCTGTTTTTT - TRBV24-1 13 TRBJ2-2 -
CASSYDYQGGVQYF TGTGCCAGCAGTTACGACTACCAAGGAGGGGTTCAGTACTTC - TRBV6-5 14 TRBJ2-4 -
CASSLALAGYEQYF TGTGCCAGCAGCTTAGCACTAGCGGGCTACGAGCAGTACTTC TRBD2 TRBV7-2 14 TRBJ2-7 few
CVKPTLRRQGNQPQHF TGTGTCAAACCAACCCTCCGGAGGCAGGGCAATCAGCCCCAGCATTTT - TRBV5-4 16 TRBJ1-5 -
CASTRERTEAFF TGTGCCAGCACTAGGGAGAGGACTGAAGCTTTCTTT - TRBV2 12 TRBJ1-1 -
CASSPRVSNTEAFF TGTGCCAGCAGTCCTCGGGTCTCGAACACTGAAGCTTTCTTT - TRBV27 14 TRBJ1-1 -
CASSLAPADTGELFF TGTGCCAGCAGTTTAGCTCCCGCCGACACCGGGGAGCTGTTTTTT - TRBV28 15 TRBJ2-2 -
CASSPGQGRDTIYF TGTGCCAGCTCACCTGGACAGGGAAGAGACACCATATATTTT TRBD1 TRBV18 14 TRBJ1-3 -
CASSITGNTEAFF TGTGCCAGTAGTATCACAGGGAACACTGAAGCTTTCTTT - TRBV19 13 TRBJ1-1 -
CASSEVDSNQPQHF TGTGCCAGCAGTGAGGTAGACAGCAATCAGCCCCAGCATTTT - TRBV2 14 TRBJ1-5 -
CASSVRQSYNEQFF TGTGCCAGCAGTGTCCGACAGTCATACAATGAGCAGTTCTTC - TRBV27 14 TRBJ2-1 -
CASSWSPSGEGEQFF TGTGCCAGCAGCTGGTCGCCTAGCGGGGAGGGTGAGCAGTTCTTC TRBD2 TRBV14 15 TRBJ2-1 -
CASSIGTSYAEQYF TGTGCCAGCAGCATAGGGACTAGTTATGCCGAGCAGTACTTC TRBD2 TRBV5-5 14 TRBJ2-7 few
CASSLGTEWAPSYEQYF TGTGCCAGCAGCCTCGGGACAGAGTGGGCCCCCTCCTACGAGCAGTACTTC TRBD1 TRBV11-2 17 TRBJ2-7 -
CASSQVAGVTKNIQYF TGTGCCAGCAGCCAAGTGGCGGGAGTAACCAAAAACATTCAGTACTTC TRBD2 TRBV3-1/TRBV3-2 16 TRBJ2-4 -
CAWSDSTDTQYF TGTGCCTGGAGCGACAGCACAGATACGCAGTATTTT - TRBV30 12 TRBJ2-3 -